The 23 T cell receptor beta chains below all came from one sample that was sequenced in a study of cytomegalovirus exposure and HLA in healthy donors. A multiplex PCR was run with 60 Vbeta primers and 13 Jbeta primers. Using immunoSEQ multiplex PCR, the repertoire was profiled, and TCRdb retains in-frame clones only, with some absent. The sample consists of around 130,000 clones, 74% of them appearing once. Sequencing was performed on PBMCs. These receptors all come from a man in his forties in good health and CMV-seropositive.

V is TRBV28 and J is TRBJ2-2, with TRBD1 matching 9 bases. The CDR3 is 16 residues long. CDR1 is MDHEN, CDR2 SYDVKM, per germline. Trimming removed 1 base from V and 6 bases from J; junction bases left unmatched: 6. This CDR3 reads CASSLYGTGSAGELFF. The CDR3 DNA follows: TGTGCCAGCAGTTTATATGGGACAGGGTCCGCCGGGGAGCTGTTTTTT.

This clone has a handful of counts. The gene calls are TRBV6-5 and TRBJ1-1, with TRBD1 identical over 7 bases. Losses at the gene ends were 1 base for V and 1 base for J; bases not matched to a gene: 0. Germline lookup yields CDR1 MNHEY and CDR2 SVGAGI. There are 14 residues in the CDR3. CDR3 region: CASSYWDRNTEAFF. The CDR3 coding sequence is TGTGCCAGCAGTTACTGGGACAGGAACACTGAAGCTTTCTTT.

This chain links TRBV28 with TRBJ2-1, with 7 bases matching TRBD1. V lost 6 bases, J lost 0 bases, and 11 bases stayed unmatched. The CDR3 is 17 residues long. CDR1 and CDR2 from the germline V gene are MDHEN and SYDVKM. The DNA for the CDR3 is TGTGCCAGCAGCGTCTTGACAGGGAGCCGCTCCTACAATGAGCAGTTCTTC. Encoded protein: CASSVLTGSRSYNEQFF.

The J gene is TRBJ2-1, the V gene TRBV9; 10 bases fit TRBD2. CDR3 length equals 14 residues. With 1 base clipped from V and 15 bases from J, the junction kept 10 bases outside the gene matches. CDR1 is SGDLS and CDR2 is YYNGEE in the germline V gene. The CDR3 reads CASSVRQREGLLFF. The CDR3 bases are TGTGCCAGCAGCGTAAGACAGCGGGAGGGCCTTCTGTTCTTC.

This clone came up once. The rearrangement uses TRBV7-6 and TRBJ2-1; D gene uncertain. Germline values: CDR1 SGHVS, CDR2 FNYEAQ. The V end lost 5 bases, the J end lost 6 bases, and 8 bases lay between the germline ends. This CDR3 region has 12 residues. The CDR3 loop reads CASSRVANEQFF. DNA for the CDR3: TGTGCCAGCAGCCGGGTCGCCAATGAGCAGTTCTTC.

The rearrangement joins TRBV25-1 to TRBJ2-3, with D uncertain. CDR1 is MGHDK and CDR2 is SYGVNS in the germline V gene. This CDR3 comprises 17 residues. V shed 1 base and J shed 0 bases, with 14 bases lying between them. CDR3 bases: TGTGCCAGCAGTGAATCGAGGCCCGCTCGTAGCACAGATACGCAGTATTTT. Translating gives CASSESRPARSTDTQYF.

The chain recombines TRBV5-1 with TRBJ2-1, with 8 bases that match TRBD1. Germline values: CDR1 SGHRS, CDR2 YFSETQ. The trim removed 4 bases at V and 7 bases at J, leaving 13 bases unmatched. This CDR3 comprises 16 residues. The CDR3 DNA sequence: TGCGCCAGCAGCCTGATCCAGACAGGGGCTAAGAATGAGCAGTTCTTC. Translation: CASSLIQTGAKNEQFF.

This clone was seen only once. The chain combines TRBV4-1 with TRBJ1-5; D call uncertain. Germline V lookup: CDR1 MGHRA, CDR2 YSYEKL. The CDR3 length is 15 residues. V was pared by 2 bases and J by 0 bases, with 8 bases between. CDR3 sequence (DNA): TGCGCCAGCAGCCAAACAGAGAATAGCAATCAGCCCCAGCATTTT. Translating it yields CASSQTENSNQPQHF.

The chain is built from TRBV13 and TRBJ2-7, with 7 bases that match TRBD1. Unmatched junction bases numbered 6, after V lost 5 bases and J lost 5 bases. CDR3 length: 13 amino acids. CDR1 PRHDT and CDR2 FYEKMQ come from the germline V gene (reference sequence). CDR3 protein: CASSRGQLNEQYF. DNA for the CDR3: TGTGCCAGCAGCAGGGGACAGTTAAACGAGCAGTACTTC.

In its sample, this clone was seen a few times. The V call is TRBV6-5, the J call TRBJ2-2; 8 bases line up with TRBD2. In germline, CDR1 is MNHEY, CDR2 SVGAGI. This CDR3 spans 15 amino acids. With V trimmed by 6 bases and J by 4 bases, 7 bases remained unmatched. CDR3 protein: CASRLAGLPTGELFF. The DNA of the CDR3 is TGTGCCAGCAGGTTAGCGGGACTCCCCACCGGGGAGCTGTTTTTT.

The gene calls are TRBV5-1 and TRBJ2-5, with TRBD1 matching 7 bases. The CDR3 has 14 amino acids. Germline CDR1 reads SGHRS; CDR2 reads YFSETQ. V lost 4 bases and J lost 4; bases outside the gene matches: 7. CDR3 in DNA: TGCGCCAGCAGCGCAACAGGGGTCGGAGAGACCCAGTACTTC. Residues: CASSATGVGETQYF.

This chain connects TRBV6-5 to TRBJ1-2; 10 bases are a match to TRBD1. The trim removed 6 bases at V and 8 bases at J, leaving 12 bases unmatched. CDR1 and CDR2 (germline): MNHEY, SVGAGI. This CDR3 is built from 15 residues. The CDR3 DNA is TGTGCCAGCAGAAGACTCCGGGACAGGGGTAGCGGCTACACCTTC. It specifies CASRRLRDRGSGYTF.

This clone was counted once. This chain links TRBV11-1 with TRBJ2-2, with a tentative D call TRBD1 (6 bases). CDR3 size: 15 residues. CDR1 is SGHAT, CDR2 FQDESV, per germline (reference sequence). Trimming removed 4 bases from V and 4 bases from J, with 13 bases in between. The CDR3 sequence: CASSWGPAPTGELFF. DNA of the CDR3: TGTGCCAGCAGCTGGGGGCCAGCTCCCACCGGGGAGCTGTTTTTT.

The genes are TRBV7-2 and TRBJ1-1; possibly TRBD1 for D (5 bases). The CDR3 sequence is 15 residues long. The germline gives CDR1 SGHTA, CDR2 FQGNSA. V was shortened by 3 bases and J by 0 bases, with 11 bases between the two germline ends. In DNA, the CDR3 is TGTGCCAGCAGCTTCCCCGGAGGGGTGAACACTGAAGCTTTCTTT. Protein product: CASSFPGGVNTEAFF.

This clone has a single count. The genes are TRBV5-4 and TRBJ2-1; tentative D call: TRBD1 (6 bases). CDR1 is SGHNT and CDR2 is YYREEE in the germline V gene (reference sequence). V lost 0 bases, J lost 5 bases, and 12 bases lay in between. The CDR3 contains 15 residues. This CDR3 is CASSLGGPFNNEQFF. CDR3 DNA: TGTGCCAGCAGCTTGGGGGGGCCCTTTAACAATGAGCAGTTCTTC.

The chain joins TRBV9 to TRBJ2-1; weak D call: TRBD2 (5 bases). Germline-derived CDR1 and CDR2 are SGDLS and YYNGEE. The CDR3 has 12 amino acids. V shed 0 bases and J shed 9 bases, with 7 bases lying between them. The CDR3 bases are TGTGCCAGCAGCGTAGCTGGGAGTGAGCAGTTCTTC. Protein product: CASSVAGSEQFF.

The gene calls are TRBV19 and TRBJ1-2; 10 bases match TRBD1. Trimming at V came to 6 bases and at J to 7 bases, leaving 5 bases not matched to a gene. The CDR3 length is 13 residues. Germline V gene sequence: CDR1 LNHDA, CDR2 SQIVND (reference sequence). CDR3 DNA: TGTGCCAGTAGCCGACAGGGGGCTGGTGGCTACACCTTC. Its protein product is CASSRQGAGGYTF.

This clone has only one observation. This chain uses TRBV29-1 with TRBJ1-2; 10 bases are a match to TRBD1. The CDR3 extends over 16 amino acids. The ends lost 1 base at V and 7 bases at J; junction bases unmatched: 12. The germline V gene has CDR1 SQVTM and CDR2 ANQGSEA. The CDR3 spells CSVEVGTGDLIRGYTF. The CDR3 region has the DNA TGCAGCGTTGAAGTTGGGACAGGGGATCTTATCCGTGGCTACACCTTC.

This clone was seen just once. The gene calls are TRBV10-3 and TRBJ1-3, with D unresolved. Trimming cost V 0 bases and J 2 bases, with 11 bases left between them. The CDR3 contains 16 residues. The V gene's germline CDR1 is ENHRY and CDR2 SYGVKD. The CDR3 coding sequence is TGTGCCATCAGTGAGTCGGCGGCAGCCCCTGGAAACACCATATATTTT. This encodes CAISESAAAPGNTIYF.

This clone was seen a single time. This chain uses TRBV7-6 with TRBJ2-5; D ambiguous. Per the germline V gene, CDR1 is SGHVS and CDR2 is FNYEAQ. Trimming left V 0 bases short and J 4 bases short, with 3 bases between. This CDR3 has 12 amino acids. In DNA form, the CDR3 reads TGTGCCAGCAGCTTAGCCTCAGAGACCCAGTACTTC. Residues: CASSLASETQYF.

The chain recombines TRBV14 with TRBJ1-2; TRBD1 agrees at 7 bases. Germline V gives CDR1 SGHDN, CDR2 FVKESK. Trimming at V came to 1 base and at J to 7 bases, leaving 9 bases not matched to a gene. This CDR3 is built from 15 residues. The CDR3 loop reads CASSQVDRAGSGYTF. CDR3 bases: TGTGCCAGCAGCCAAGTTGACAGGGCTGGTAGTGGCTACACCTTC.

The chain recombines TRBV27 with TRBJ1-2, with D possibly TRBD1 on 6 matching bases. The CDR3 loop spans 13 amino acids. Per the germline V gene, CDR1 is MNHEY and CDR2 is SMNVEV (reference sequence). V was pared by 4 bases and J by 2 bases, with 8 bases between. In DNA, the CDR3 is TGTGCCAGCAGTTACAGGGCAAACTATGGCTACACCTTC. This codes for CASSYRANYGYTF.

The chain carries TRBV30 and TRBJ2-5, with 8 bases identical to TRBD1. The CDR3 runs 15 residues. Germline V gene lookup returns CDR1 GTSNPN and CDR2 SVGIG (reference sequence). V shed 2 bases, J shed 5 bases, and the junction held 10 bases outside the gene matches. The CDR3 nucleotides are TGTGCCTGGAGTACGGACAGGGCGACGGGTGAGACCCAGTACTTC. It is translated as CAWSTDRATGETQYF.